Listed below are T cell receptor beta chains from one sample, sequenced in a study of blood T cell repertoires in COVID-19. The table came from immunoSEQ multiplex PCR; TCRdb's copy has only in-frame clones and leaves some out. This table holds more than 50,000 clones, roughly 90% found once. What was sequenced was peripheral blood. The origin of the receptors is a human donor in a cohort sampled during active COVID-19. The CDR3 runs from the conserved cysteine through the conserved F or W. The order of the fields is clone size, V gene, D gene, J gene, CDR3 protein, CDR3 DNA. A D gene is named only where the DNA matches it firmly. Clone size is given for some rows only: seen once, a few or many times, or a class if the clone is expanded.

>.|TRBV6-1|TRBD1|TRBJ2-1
CASSENQGANEQFF
TGTGCCAGCAGTGAAAATCAGGGGGCCAATGAGCAGTTCTTC
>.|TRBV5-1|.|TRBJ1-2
CASSPIQTGYGYTF
TGCGCCAGCAGCCCCATTCAGACAGGCTATGGCTACACCTTC
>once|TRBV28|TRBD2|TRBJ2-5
CASSPPPTSGDYQETQYF
TGTGCCAGCAGTCCACCCCCAACTAGCGGAGATTACCAAGAGACCCAGTACTTC
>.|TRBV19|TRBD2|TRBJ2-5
CASTPQRGSQETQYF
TGTGCCAGTACCCCCCAGCGGGGGTCCCAAGAGACCCAGTACTTC
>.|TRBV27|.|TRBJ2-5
CASSFLGSETQYF
TGTGCCAGCAGTTTTCTGGGGAGCGAGACCCAGTACTTC
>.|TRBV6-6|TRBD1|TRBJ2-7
CASSYGQGAYEQYF
TGTGCCAGCAGTTACGGCCAGGGGGCATACGAGCAGTACTTC
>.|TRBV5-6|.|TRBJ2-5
CASSLVRASRETQYF
TGTGCCAGCAGCTTGGTCAGGGCGTCACGAGAGACCCAGTACTTC
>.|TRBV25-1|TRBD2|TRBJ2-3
CASRTSGGPTDTQYF
TGTGCCAGCAGGACTAGCGGGGGCCCCACAGATACGCAGTATTTT
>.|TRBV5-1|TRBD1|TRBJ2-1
CASSYDRVYHEQFF
TGCGCCAGCAGCTACGACAGGGTTTATCATGAGCAGTTCTTC
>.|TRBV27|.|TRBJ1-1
CASSLQGNTEAFF
TGTGCCAGCAGTTTACAGGGGAACACTGAAGCTTTCTTT
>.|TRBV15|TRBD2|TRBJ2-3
CATSSTSRELGAQYF
TGTGCCACCAGTTCGACTAGCCGGGAGCTCGGGGCGCAGTATTTT
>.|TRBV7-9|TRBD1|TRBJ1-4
CASSFSLNDRVGEKLFF
TGTGCCAGCAGCTTTTCTCTAAACGACAGGGTGGGTGAAAAACTGTTTTTT
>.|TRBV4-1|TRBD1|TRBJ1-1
CASSQERTGELRTEAFF
TGCGCCAGCAGCCAAGAGCGGACAGGGGAATTAAGAACTGAAGCTTTCTTT
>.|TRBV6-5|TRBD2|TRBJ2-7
CASSRRGGRAGEQYF
TGTGCCAGCAGTCGCCGCGGCGGGAGGGCCGGGGAGCAGTACTTC
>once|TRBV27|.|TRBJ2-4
CASSLRLGADIQYF
TGTGCCAGCAGTCTAAGACTAGGGGCAGACATTCAGTACTTC
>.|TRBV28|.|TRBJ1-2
CASSRPERANYGYTF
TGTGCCAGCAGCAGGCCCGAAAGAGCTAACTATGGCTACACCTTC
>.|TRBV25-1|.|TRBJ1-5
CASSEGGKPQHF
TGTGCCAGCAGTGAAGGGGGGAAGCCCCAGCATTTT
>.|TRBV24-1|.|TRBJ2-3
CATSDLQADTQYF
TGTGCCACCAGTGATTTGCAGGCAGATACGCAGTATTTT
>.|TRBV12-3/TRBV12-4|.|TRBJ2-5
CASSPQETQYF
TGTGCCAGCAGTCCTCAAGAGACCCAGTACTTC
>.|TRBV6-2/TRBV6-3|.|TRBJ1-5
CASSYDSNADYSNQPQHF
TGTGCCAGCAGTTACGATTCAAACGCAGATTATAGCAATCAGCCCCAGCATTTT
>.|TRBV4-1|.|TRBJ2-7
CASSQEGLGGPYEQYF
TGCGCCAGCAGCCAAGAAGGGCTAGGGGGACCCTACGAGCAGTACTTC
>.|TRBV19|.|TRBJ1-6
CASSMGPYNSPLHF
TGTGCCAGTAGTATGGGCCCTTACAATTCACCCCTCCACTTT
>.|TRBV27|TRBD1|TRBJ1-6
CASRITSTPGQGRNSPLHF
TGTGCCAGCAGAATCACTTCTACCCCGGGACAGGGTAGGAATTCACCCCTCCACTTT
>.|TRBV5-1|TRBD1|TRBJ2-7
CASSLTGTGEQYF
TGCGCCAGCAGCTTGACAGGGACAGGCGAGCAGTACTTC
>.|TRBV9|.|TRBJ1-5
CASSRGGTSNQPQHF
TGTGCCAGCAGCAGGGGGGGGACTAGCAATCAGCCCCAGCATTTT
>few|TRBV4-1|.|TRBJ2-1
CASSRSPGGDEQFF
TGCGCCAGCAGCCGCAGTCCAGGAGGGGATGAGCAGTTCTTC
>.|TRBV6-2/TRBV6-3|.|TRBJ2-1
CASSYGGAPYNEQFF
TGTGCCAGCAGTTACGGAGGGGCCCCCTACAATGAGCAGTTCTTC
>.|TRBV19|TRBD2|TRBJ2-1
CASSIGSGTFNEQFF
TGTGCCAGTAGTATCGGTAGCGGGACCTTCAATGAGCAGTTCTTC
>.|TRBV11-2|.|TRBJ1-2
CASSILRERNYGYTF
TGTGCCAGCAGCATTCTCCGGGAGCGAAACTATGGCTACACCTTC
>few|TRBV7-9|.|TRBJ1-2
CASSPGEGYTF
TGTGCCAGCAGCCCAGGGGAGGGCTACACCTTC
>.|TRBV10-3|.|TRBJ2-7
CAISELNSPNEQYF
TGTGCCATCAGTGAGCTGAACTCTCCCAACGAGCAGTACTTC